Described below is a single TCR beta chain sequence and its context. The antigen remains unidentified. Germline V gene sequence: CDR1 SGHRS, CDR2 YFSETQ. The junction had 6 bases not matched to a gene; V was cut back by 0 bases and J by 0 bases. The CDR3 is 19 amino acids. These data come from a study of cytomegalovirus exposure and HLA in healthy donors. The primer mix had 60 Vbeta and 13 Jbeta primers. The assay was immunoSEQ multiplex PCR, and TCRdb's table has in-frame clones only and misses some. The sample lists 90,000 to 120,000 clones, 60% to 80% occurring once. Study conclusions and caveats: A highly shared variant cluster was judged a likely technical artifact. Highest at DRB1 and lowest at HLA-C, TCR association rates differed among HLA loci in a later analysis.

The sample was PBMCs. The receptor was derived from a man aged 18-30 years in good health and CMV-seronegative. The chain links TRBV5-1 to TRBJ2-6; 10 bases are shared with TRBD2. CDR3 sequence: CASSLAGTSVPSGANVLTF. CDR3 sequence (DNA): TGCGCCAGCAGCTTGGCCGGGACTAGCGTCCCCTCTGGGGCCAACGTCCTGACTTTC.